One and the same sample provided the 5 T cell receptor beta chains below, sequenced in a study of beta chain features in type 1 diabetes. Study conclusions and caveats: Across all four CD4+ subsets, people with type 1 diabetes showed modestly shorter TCRB CDR3s.

These receptors have no known antigen. cDNA synthesis used the whole RNA isolate, giving expressed TCRB sequences. This table comes from immunoSEQ multiplex PCR, and its TCRdb copy is limited to in-frame clones, with some not included. The table lists around 250,000 clones, over 20% of them singletons, with about 0.027% in the top ten. Source material: naive CD4+ T cells from blood. The receptors come from a woman between 35 and 50 years old with type 1 diabetes.

This chain connects TRBV5-1 to TRBJ2-5, with TRBD1 identical over 7 bases. Per germline, CDR1 SGHRS and CDR2 YFSETQ. The CDR3 is made up of 14 amino acids. The V and J ends lost 4 bases and 2 bases, in that order; junction bases with no gene match: 5. The DNA of the CDR3 is TGCGCCAGCAGCGAGGGACAGCCTCAAGAGACCCAGTACTTC. Its protein product is CASSEGQPQETQYF.

This chain joins TRBV19 and TRBJ1-5, with 7 nucleotides matching TRBD1. Germline values: CDR1 LNHDA, CDR2 SQIVND (reference sequence). The CDR3 covers 14 residues. The V segment lost 3 bases and the J segment 5 bases; nucleotides outside the gene matches: 4. The CDR3 DNA is TGTGCCAGTAGTATGTGGCAGGGGGATCAGCCCCAGCATTTT. This sequence encodes CASSMWQGDQPQHF.

The genes are TRBV10-3 and TRBJ2-7; 8 nucleotides agree with TRBD2. Unmatched junction bases numbered 1, after V lost 2 bases and J lost 4 bases. This CDR3 has 13 amino acids. Germline values: CDR1 ENHRY, CDR2 SYGVKD. CDR3 sequence: CAISETGGYEQYF. The CDR3 DNA is TGTGCCATCAGTGAGACGGGGGGGTACGAGCAGTACTTC.

This clone showed up just a few times. The rearrangement links TRBV29-1 to TRBJ1-2; no clear D gene. CDR1 SQVTM and CDR2 ANQGSEA come from the germline V gene. Trimming took off 7 bases at V and 1 base at J, with 13 bases between the two ends. This CDR3 spans 13 amino acids. The CDR3: CSAWAGFNYGYTF. The CDR3 DNA reads TGCAGCGCTTGGGCAGGTTTTAACTATGGCTACACCTTC.

Concerning this clone: The sample holds other DNA sequences that translate to the same CDR3. The chain has TRBV20-1 and TRBJ2-7; D might be TRBD1 (6 bases). The CDR3 covers 11 residues. V was pared by 4 bases and J by 4 bases, with 8 bases between. Germline CDR1 reads DFQATT; CDR2 reads SNEGSKA (reference sequence). The CDR3: CSANRGYEQYF. CDR3 sequence (DNA): TGCAGTGCTAATAGGGGGTACGAGCAGTACTTC.